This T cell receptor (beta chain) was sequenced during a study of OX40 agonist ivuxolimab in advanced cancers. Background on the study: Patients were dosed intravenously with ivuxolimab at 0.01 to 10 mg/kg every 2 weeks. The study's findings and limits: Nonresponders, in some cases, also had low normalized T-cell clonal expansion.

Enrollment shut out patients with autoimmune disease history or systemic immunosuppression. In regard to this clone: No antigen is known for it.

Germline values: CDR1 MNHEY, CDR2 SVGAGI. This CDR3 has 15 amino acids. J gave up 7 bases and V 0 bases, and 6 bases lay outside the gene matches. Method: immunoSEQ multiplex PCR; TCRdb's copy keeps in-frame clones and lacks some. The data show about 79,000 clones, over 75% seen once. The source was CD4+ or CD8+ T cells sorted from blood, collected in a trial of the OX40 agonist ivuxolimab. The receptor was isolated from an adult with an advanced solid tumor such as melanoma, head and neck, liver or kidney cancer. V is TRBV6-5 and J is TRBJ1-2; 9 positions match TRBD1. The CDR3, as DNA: TGTGCCAGCAGTTACTCAATGGGACAGGGACTTGGCTACACCTTC. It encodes CASSYSMGQGLGYTF.